Reported below is one T cell receptor beta chain. Its target is unknown. The authors incorporated unique molecular identifiers into the TCR beta cDNA libraries. It was from about 0.94 to 9.7 million T cells that about half a million cDNA molecules came. Using its own MiXCR run on the PCR reads, TCRdb lists one record per CDR3 protein. The repertoire holds more than 500,000 distinct CDR3 sequences, with around a third as singletons. This specimen comes from a study of post-analysis software for immune sequencing data. Turning to the study itself: Progressive-relapsing, secondary progressive and relapsing-remitting multiple sclerosis were among the disease courses included.

The germline V gene has CDR1 LGHDT and CDR2 YNNKEL (reference sequence). V lost 8 bases and J 2 bases, leaving 14 bases between the germline ends. The CDR3 runs 14 residues. Study results and caveats: People with multiple sclerosis had a significantly lower normalized Chao1 diversity than controls did. F measure clustering grouped samples strongly by preparation batch. Five TRBV segments, including TRBV5-6, TRBV5-1 and TRBV20-1, were more frequent in patients than controls.

Material for sequencing was blood. The chain employs TRBV3-1 and TRBJ2-3; D is tentatively TRBD1 or TRBD2 (5 bases each). The sequence was collected from a girl under 18 with multiple sclerosis. The CDR3 DNA is TGTGCCAGCCGGGACGGGGCGTCCACAGATACGCAGTATTTT. Translation gives CASRDGASTDTQYF.